The 4 T cell receptor beta chains presented below share a single source sample, sequenced in a study of OX40 agonist ivuxolimab in advanced cancers. The protocol was immunoSEQ multiplex PCR, while the TCRdb copy is restricted to in-frame clones and leaves out a portion. The table includes around 84,000 clones, 85% to 95% detected once. The material was CD4+ or CD8+ T cells sorted from blood, obtained in a trial of the OX40 agonist ivuxolimab. The receptor source for this set is an adult with an advanced solid tumor such as melanoma, head and neck, liver or kidney cancer.

The chain carries TRBV10-3 and TRBJ2-1; possible D gene TRBD2, 5 bases. Germline assignment: CDR1 ENHRY and CDR2 SYGVKD. This CDR3 region has 18 residues. V was pared by 5 bases and J by 0 bases, with 20 bases between. The CDR3 bases are TGTGCCATCAGTCTGGACTGGCGCCAAGCCGGCTCCTACAATGAGCAGTTCTTC. It is translated as CAISLDWRQAGSYNEQFF.

This chain uses TRBV6-5 with TRBJ1-3, with D hard to call. Germline V lookup: CDR1 MNHEY, CDR2 SVGAGI. V was clipped by 6 bases and J by 2 bases, with 14 bases between them. The length of the CDR3 is 15 residues. For the CDR3, the DNA is TGTGCCAGCAGCCTTGGGGTGTGGGCTGGAAACACCATATATTTT. This codes for CASSLGVWAGNTIYF.

The chain employs TRBV2 and TRBJ2-3; 11 bases agree with TRBD2. Per the germline V gene, CDR1 is SNHLY and CDR2 is FYNNEI. CDR3 length: 13 residues. Unmatched junction bases numbered 2, after V lost 6 bases and J lost 6 bases. This CDR3 is CASRGTSGDTQYF. The CDR3 DNA follows: TGTGCCAGCAGGGGGACTAGCGGTGATACGCAGTATTTT.

J is TRBJ1-2 and V is TRBV6-1, with 9 bases lining up with TRBD1. This CDR3 contains 13 residues. Germline V gene sequence: CDR1 MNHNS, CDR2 SASEGT. The J segment lost 8 bases and the V segment lost 3 bases, leaving 4 bases of the junction unmatched. The CDR3 nucleotides read TGTGCCAGCAGTGACACAGGGGGCTGGGGCTACACCTTC. It yields the protein CASSDTGGWGYTF.